This TCR beta chain is drawn from a study of blood T cell repertoires in COVID-19. Overall study: Collection of acute and convalescent COVID-19 samples took place in the United States, Italy and Spain. Sources were T cells, B-cell-depleted T cells, or PBMCs; the material itself was cDNA or gDNA.

The CDR3 consists of 16 residues. Trimming removed 6 bases from V and 9 bases from J; junction bases left unmatched: 14. Germline V lookup: CDR1 SGHRS, CDR2 YFSETQ. Source study methods: Reference gene primers were amplified, and this amplification served to estimate nucleated cell counts. Clones were sequenced by immunoSEQ multiplex PCR, and TCRdb holds only the in-frame ones, with some missing. V and J calls and clone size are those listed in that table; D and trimming were worked out from the DNA. The table includes about 370,000 clones, roughly 90% detected once. While infection was still active, Seattle patients were enrolled and then followed longitudinally. This clone appeared a few times.

This sequence was found in a woman under 40 with COVID-19, enrolled during active disease. The specimen sequenced was peripheral blood. This chain connects TRBV5-1 to TRBJ1-6; 8 bases line up with TRBD1. CDR3 residues: CASTQGPDREGSPLHF. In nucleotides, the CDR3 is TGCGCCAGCACCCAAGGCCCGGACAGGGAAGGTTCACCCCTCCACTTT.